The rows below give T cell receptor beta chains drawn from one sample of a study of T-cell memory formation after mild COVID-19. TCRdb recomputed calls from the 5' RACE reads with MiXCR, one row per CDR3 protein. The sample lists 200,000 or so distinct CDR3 sequences; about a sixth were seen once. Sample: PBMCs or a T cell subset sorted from them (not recorded which). These receptors all come from an adult woman who had mild COVID-19 (a few samples of this study predate the infection). Cell type and time point are not known. Both conserved end residues are part of each CDR3. D genes are given only for firm matches. Clone size is shown for a subset of rows, as once, few, many or a class of expanded clone.

v_gene	len	j_gene	d_gene	abundance	CDR3nt	CDR3aa
TRBV7-8	15	TRBJ1-5	-	-	TGTGCCAGCAGCTTAGTAGAGGGACTCGGACAGCCCCAGCATTTT	CASSLVEGLGQPQHF
TRBV5-5	13	TRBJ2-3	-	-	TGTGCCAGCAGCTTGGTGGGGGCAGATACGCAGTATTTT	CASSLVGADTQYF
TRBV20-1	14	TRBJ2-3	TRBD1	-	TGCAGTGCAGCCCGGGACAGGGGGGCAGATACGCAGTATTTT	CSAARDRGADTQYF
TRBV7-2	16	TRBJ2-5	TRBD2	once	TGTGCCAGCAGCTTAGGTCGCGGGGGGCTGGGAGAGACCCAGTACTTC	CASSLGRGGLGETQYF
TRBV7-6	19	TRBJ2-3	TRBD2	-	TGTGCCAGCAGCTTAACCCTCGCCGGGACTAGCGGGAGCGCAGATACGCAGTATTTT	CASSLTLAGTSGSADTQYF
TRBV29-1	12	TRBJ2-7	TRBD1	-	TGCAGCGGACGGACAGGGCCCTACGAGCAGTACTTC	CSGRTGPYEQYF
TRBV12-3/TRBV12-4	15	TRBJ1-2	-	-	TGTGCCAGCAGTCACCCACCCCTTTCTCAGGGGGGCTACACCTTC	CASSHPPLSQGGYTF
TRBV4-2	15	TRBJ1-2	TRBD1	few	TGTGCCAGCAGCCAGGACCCGGGACAGAGCTATGGCTACACCTTC	CASSQDPGQSYGYTF
TRBV7-8	16	TRBJ1-1	TRBD1	-	TGTGCCAGCAGCTTAGTGCTCGGGACAGTCAACACTGAAGCTTTCTTT	CASSLVLGTVNTEAFF
TRBV29-1	12	TRBJ1-2	-	-	TGCAGCGTTGAAGTGGCTAACTATGGCTACACCTTC	CSVEVANYGYTF
TRBV4-1	14	TRBJ1-2	-	few	TGCGCCAGCAGCCAACCCCGGGAGCCGTTGGGCTACACCTTC	CASSQPREPLGYTF
TRBV18	14	TRBJ1-4	-	-	TGTGCCAGCTCACGCGAAAGGAGAGGTGAAAAACTGTTTTTT	CASSRERRGEKLFF
TRBV15	15	TRBJ1-2	-	-	TGTGCCACCAGCAGAGATCGTGGGTTTGCCTATGGCTACACCTTC	CATSRDRGFAYGYTF
TRBV2	14	TRBJ1-5	-	-	TGTGCCAGCAGGGGAAACCACGGCAATCAGCCCCAGCATTTT	CASRGNHGNQPQHF
TRBV18	17	TRBJ2-6	-	-	TGTGCCAGCTCGCTACAGGGAGTAGGGAGTGGGGCCAACGTCCTGACTTTC	CASSLQGVGSGANVLTF
TRBV6-2/TRBV6-3	16	TRBJ2-1	TRBD2	many	TGTGCCAGCTCCTCGGGACTAGCGGGACCTTACAATGAGCAGTTCTTC	CASSSGLAGPYNEQFF
TRBV5-6	11	TRBJ1-3	-	-	TGTGCCAGCAGCTCCTGGGGCACCATATATTTT	CASSSWGTIYF
TRBV10-3	15	TRBJ2-6	TRBD2	-	TGTGCCATCAGTTCGACTAGCGGGGAATCTAACGTCCTGACTTTC	CAISSTSGESNVLTF
TRBV29-1	13	TRBJ2-1	TRBD2	-	TGCAGCGCCGGGACTAGCGGAGTCAATGAGCAGTTCTTC	CSAGTSGVNEQFF
TRBV6-2/TRBV6-3	14	TRBJ1-2	TRBD1	-	TGTGCCAGCAGAACAGGGGCCGGTCTCTATGGCTACACCTTC	CASRTGAGLYGYTF
TRBV11-3	12	TRBJ2-3	-	-	TGTGCCAGCAGCTTAACCCCAGATACGCAGTATTTT	CASSLTPDTQYF
TRBV20-1	15	TRBJ1-1	-	-	TGCAGTGCTAGGGCTTTTCGGGGAACAAACACTGAAGCTTTCTTT	CSARAFRGTNTEAFF
TRBV15	13	TRBJ1-2	-	few	TGTGCCACCAGCCCCCCCCGGGCAATAGGCTACACCTTC	CATSPPRAIGYTF
TRBV7-8	13	TRBJ1-6	-	-	TGTGCCAGCACAGAGACAAATAATTCACCCCTCCACTTT	CASTETNNSPLHF
TRBV11-2	15	TRBJ2-1	-	few	TGTGCCAGCAGTTACAACAGGGGAGGTAGCAATGAGCAGTTCTTC	CASSYNRGGSNEQFF
TRBV12-3/TRBV12-4	15	TRBJ2-7	TRBD2	-	TGTGCCAGCAGACATCTAGCGGCAGAAGGAGAAAAGCAGTACTTC	CASRHLAAEGEKQYF
TRBV7-9	17	TRBJ2-2	TRBD1	-	TGTGCCAGCAACCAGAGAGTAACAGGGGCGGGTACCGGGGAGCTGTTTTTT	CASNQRVTGAGTGELFF
TRBV30	15	TRBJ1-2	-	-	TGTGCCTGGAGTTTGGCAGGGAGTCGGCTCTATGGCTACACCTTC	CAWSLAGSRLYGYTF
TRBV6-5	13	TRBJ1-1	-	many	TGTGCCAGCAGTTTTTCATCGAACACTGAAGCTTTCTTT	CASSFSSNTEAFF
TRBV5-1	14	TRBJ2-3	-	-	TGCGCCAGCAGCTTGGGGGGGGTCACAGATACGCAGTATTTT	CASSLGGVTDTQYF
TRBV6-2/TRBV6-3	15	TRBJ2-7	-	-	TGTGCCAGCAGTTACTCTTTGGGGGGACCCTACGAGCAGTACTTC	CASSYSLGGPYEQYF
TRBV29-1	11	TRBJ1-1	-	-	TGCAGCGTTGTTGTGTACACTGAAGCTTTCTTT	CSVVVYTEAFF
TRBV7-2	13	TRBJ1-1	-	few	TGTGCCAGCCGATTTGTCCGGAACACTGAAGCTTTCTTT	CASRFVRNTEAFF
TRBV7-2	15	TRBJ2-1	TRBD2	-	TGTGCCAGCAGAGCTCTAGCGGGAGGGTGGTATGAGCAGTTCTTC	CASRALAGGWYEQFF
TRBV2	13	TRBJ2-1	TRBD2	few	TGTGCCAGCAGTGGTCTAGCGGCCAATGAGCAGTTCTTC	CASSGLAANEQFF
TRBV5-4	17	TRBJ2-1	TRBD2	-	TGTGCCAGCAGCTTGGGCCTAGCGGGGGGGAGGGGCTATGAGCAGTTCTTC	CASSLGLAGGRGYEQFF
TRBV7-8	11	TRBJ2-1	-	-	TGTGCCAGCAGCTTGAGAGGTGAGCAGTTCTTC	CASSLRGEQFF
TRBV5-1	15	TRBJ2-3	TRBD2	-	TGCGCCAGCAGCTTGGATGCGGGGGGCACAGATACGCAGTATTTT	CASSLDAGGTDTQYF
TRBV7-2	16	TRBJ2-3	-	-	TGTGCCAGCAGCTTAGTTGGAAGGCACAGTCCAGATACGCAGTATTTT	CASSLVGRHSPDTQYF
TRBV5-1	14	TRBJ1-2	-	-	TGCGCCAGCAGCTTGGCAGGGGACCTCTATGGCTACACCTTC	CASSLAGDLYGYTF
TRBV25-1	14	TRBJ1-1	-	few	TGTGCCAGCAGTGAATCGGCAGGGAGAACTGAAGCTTTCTTT	CASSESAGRTEAFF
TRBV6-6	15	TRBJ2-5	-	few	TGTGCCAGCAGCCGACAGTCCAGCTCTGGGGAGACCCAGTACTTC	CASSRQSSSGETQYF
TRBV9	17	TRBJ2-3	TRBD2	-	TGTGCCAGCAGCCCCCTTCCCCGACTAGCTTTCGCAGATACGCAGTATTTT	CASSPLPRLAFADTQYF
TRBV5-1	14	TRBJ1-1	-	many	TGCGCCAGCAGCTTGGTGGGGGGGAACACTGAAGCTTTCTTT	CASSLVGGNTEAFF
TRBV12-3/TRBV12-4	16	TRBJ2-2	-	few	TGTGCCAGCAGTTTAATTCGGGGCGGGGAGACCGGGGAGCTGTTTTTT	CASSLIRGGETGELFF
TRBV7-2	13	TRBJ2-7	-	-	TGTGCCAGCAGCTCCCGACTAGTTAACGAGCAGTACTTC	CASSSRLVNEQYF
TRBV18	15	TRBJ1-1	-	few	TGTGCCAGCTCACCACGGGACGGACTTAACACTGAAGCTTTCTTT	CASSPRDGLNTEAFF
TRBV7-2	12	TRBJ2-1	TRBD2	few	TGTGCCAGCAGCTTAAGCGGGAGGGAAAGAATCTTC	CASSLSGRERIF
TRBV12-3/TRBV12-4	13	TRBJ1-1	-	few	TGTGCCAGCAGTTTAGCTCAGGGGTCTGAAGCTTTCTTT	CASSLAQGSEAFF
TRBV7-9	16	TRBJ2-1	TRBD2	-	TGTGCCAGCAGCTCCGGACTAGCGGGGGGGCGGGATGAGCAGTTCTTC	CASSSGLAGGRDEQFF
TRBV15	14	TRBJ2-3	TRBD2	-	TGTGCCACCACCGAGACTAGCGGGAAGGATACGCAGTATTTT	CATTETSGKDTQYF
TRBV20-1	14	TRBJ1-4	TRBD1	few	TGCAGTGCTAGAGGGACAGGGAATAATGAAAAACTGTTTTTT	CSARGTGNNEKLFF
TRBV12-3/TRBV12-4	14	TRBJ2-4	-	few	TGTGCCAGCAGCACGACAACAGCCAAAAACATTCAGTACTTC	CASSTTTAKNIQYF
TRBV6-5	16	TRBJ1-1	-	few	TGTGCCAGCAGTCCCTGGGTCGCGGGGGCGTACACTGAAGCTTTCTTT	CASSPWVAGAYTEAFF
TRBV2	15	TRBJ2-5	-	-	TGTGCCAGCAGCGAGGGAAAAGGGGGGCAAGAGACCCAGTACTTC	CASSEGKGGQETQYF
TRBV6-2/TRBV6-3	12	TRBJ2-7	-	-	TGTGCCAGCAGCCTCCCCCCGGGGGAGCAGTACTTC	CASSLPPGEQYF
TRBV19	13	TRBJ1-6	-	-	TGTGCCAGTAGTCGGCAGAGTAATTCACCCCTCCACTTT	CASSRQSNSPLHF
TRBV12-3/TRBV12-4	16	TRBJ1-4	TRBD1	few	TGTGCCAGCAGTTTACCAGGGGGCGTTGCTAATGAAAAACTGTTTTTT	CASSLPGGVANEKLFF